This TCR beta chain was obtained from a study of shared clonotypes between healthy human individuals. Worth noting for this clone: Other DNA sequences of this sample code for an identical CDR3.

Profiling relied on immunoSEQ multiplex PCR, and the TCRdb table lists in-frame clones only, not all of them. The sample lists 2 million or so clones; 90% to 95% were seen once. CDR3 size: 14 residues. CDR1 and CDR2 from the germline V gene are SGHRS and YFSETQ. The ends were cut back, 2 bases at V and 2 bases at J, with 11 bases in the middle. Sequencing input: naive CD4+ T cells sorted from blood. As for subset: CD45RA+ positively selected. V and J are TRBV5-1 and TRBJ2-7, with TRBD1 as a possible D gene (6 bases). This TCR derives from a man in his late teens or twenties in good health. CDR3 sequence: CASSLVGATYEQYF. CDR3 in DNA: TGCGCCAGCAGCTTAGTGGGGGCAACCTACGAGCAGTACTTC.